This T cell receptor (beta chain) was obtained from a study of technical replicates of blood from a few donors (dated by TCRdb to the late 2010s). Library creation used the immunoSEQ multiplex PCR assay. In TCRdb, the immuneACCESS table is reduced to in-frame sequences with V and J assigned. These tables do not hold every clone; where another copy was compared, an unresolved V gene accounts for under half, and the others remain unexplained. The sample yields fewer than 85,000 clones; 90% were counted once. The ten largest clonotypes hold roughly 4.5% of the sample. The CDR3 starts with the cysteine, ends with the phenylalanine, and has 14 residues. Only the CDR3 part of the read is kept: 42 bases, read in frame from the first base. As encoded in the germline V gene, CDR1 is LGHNA while CDR2 is YSLEER. V lost 3 bases and J lost 7 bases, and the count of bases not matched to a germline gene is 5. About this clone: There is no known antigen for this receptor. No base-level quality is on record; no much larger clone is a single base apart.

The sequence links TRBV4-3 to TRBJ2-2, with 7 bases in between that match TRBD1. The sequencing sample was made of PBMCs. The sequence derives from a human donor in good health. Some clones in this sample may be carry-over from other donors' samples. The DNA sequence reads TGCGCCAGCAGCCAGGGGACAGTGAACGGGGAGCTGTTTTTT. This is translated as CASSQGTVNGELFF.